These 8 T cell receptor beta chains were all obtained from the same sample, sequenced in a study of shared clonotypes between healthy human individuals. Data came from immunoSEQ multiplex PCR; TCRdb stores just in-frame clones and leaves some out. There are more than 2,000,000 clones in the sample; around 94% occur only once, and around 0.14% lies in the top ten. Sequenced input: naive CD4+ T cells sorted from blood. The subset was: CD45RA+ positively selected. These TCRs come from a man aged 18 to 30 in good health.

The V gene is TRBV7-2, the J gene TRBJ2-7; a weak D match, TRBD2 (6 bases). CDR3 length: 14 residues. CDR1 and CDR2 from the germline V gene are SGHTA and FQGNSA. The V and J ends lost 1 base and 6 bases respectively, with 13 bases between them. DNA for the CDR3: TGTGCCAGCAGCTTAGGGGGCGGGGTGGGCGAGCAGTACTTC. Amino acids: CASSLGGGVGEQYF.

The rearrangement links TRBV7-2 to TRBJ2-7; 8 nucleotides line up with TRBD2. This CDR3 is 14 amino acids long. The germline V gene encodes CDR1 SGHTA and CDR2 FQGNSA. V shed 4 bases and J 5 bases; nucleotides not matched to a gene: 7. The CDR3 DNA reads TGTGCCAGCAGCTCGGGGGGGTCGAAGAACGAGCAGTACTTC. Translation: CASSSGGSKNEQYF.

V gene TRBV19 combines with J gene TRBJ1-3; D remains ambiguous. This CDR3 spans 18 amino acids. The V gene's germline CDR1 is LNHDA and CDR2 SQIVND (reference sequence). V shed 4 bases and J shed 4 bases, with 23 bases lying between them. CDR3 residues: CASSTDIRRVLPGNTIYF. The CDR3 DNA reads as TGTGCCAGTAGTACAGATATTCGACGGGTGCTGCCAGGAAACACCATATATTTT.

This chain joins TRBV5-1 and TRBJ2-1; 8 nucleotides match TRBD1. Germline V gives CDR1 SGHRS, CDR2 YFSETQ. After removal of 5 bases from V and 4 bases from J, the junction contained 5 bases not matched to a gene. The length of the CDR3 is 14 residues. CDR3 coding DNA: TGCGCCAGCAGACTTGGACAGGGATACAATGAGCAGTTCTTC. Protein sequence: CASRLGQGYNEQFF.

In DNA, the CDR3 is TGTGCCAGCAGCTTAGTTGGATCGGGGAGTGGGGCCGGGGAGCTGTTTTTT. Protein sequence: CASSLVGSGSGAGELFF. The chain joins TRBV7-2 to TRBJ2-2; D is perhaps TRBD2 (5 bases). Trimming cost V 1 base and J 6 bases, with 18 bases left between them. The CDR3 is made up of 17 amino acids. The germline V gene encodes CDR1 SGHTA and CDR2 FQGNSA.

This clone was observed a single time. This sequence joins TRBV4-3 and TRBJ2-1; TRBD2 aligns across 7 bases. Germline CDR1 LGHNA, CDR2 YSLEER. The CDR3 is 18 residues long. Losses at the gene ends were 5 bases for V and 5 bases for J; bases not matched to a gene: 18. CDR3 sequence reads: CASSSRTKAGLHNNEQFF. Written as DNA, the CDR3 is TGCGCCAGCAGCTCGCGAACTAAAGCGGGACTCCATAACAATGAGCAGTTCTTC.

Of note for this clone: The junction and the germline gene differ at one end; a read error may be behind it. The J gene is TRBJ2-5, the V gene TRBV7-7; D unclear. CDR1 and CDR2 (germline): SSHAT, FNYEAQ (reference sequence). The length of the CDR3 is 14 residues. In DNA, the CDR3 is TGTGCTAGCAGCCTCAGGTCCACCGGGGAGACCCAGTACTTC. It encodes CASSLRSTGETQYF.

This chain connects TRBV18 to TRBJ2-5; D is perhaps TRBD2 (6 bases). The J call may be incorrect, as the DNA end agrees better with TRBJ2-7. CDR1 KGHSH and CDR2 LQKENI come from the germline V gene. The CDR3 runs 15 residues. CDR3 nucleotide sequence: TGTGCCAGCTCACCACCGGGACTGACCTCCTACGAGCAGTACTTC. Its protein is CASSPPGLTSYEQYF.